This T cell receptor (beta chain) was observed in a study of blood T cell repertoires in COVID-19. Across the study: Whether acute or convalescent, the COVID-19 samples came from the United States, Italy and Spain. T cells, B-cell-depleted T cells, or PBMCs provided the cDNA or gDNA that served as material.

Authors' methods: Amplification with reference gene primers provided the estimates of nucleated cell counts. The repertoire was sequenced with immunoSEQ multiplex PCR; TCRdb's copy has only in-frame clones and lacks some. V, J and clone size were drawn from that table, and D and trimming were deduced from the DNA. This sample has roughly 76,000 clones; around nine tenths occur once, and the top ten carry more than 11%. The CDR3 loop spans 15 amino acids. In germline, CDR1 is SGHRS, CDR2 YFSETQ. Trimming removed 4 bases at V and 0 bases at J, with 14 bases between. The TCR sequence derives from a man between 70 and 80 years old with active or convalescent COVID-19. The sample comprised peripheral blood. The gene calls are TRBV5-1 and TRBJ2-7; D possibly corresponds to TRBD2 (5 bases). In DNA form, the CDR3 reads TGCGCCAGCAGCGCAACGACCGGGGTCTCCTACGAGCAGTACTTC. Its protein is CASSATTGVSYEQYF. Full variable domain (remainder filled in from reference TRBV5-1 and TRBJ2-7): KAGVTQTPRYLIKTRGQQVTLSCSPISGHRSVSWYQQTPGQGLQFLFEYFSETQRNKGNFPGRFSGRQFSNSRSEMNVSTLELGDSALYLCASSATTGVSYEQYFGPGTRLTVT.